These 15 T cell receptor beta chains were all obtained from the same sample, sequenced in a study of T cell responses to AZD1222 COVID-19 vaccine. Here immunoSEQ multiplex PCR was the method, and the copy in TCRdb shows in-frame clones only, minus some. There are some 160,000 clones in the sample; approximately 93% occur only once, and around 0.96% lies in the top ten. The source material was peripheral blood, sampled on day 0 of AZD1222 vaccination. These receptors were collected from an adult in good health.

This clone has a single count. This sequence joins TRBV5-1 and TRBJ1-1; TRBD1 is a possible D gene (6 bases). V shed 5 bases and J shed 5 bases, with 16 bases lying between them. CDR3 length: 14 amino acids. Germline V CDR1 and CDR2: SGHRS, YFSETQ. CDR3 DNA: TGCGCCAGCAGAGAGACAGGTTTTGCGACTGAAGCTTTCTTT. Encoded protein: CASRETGFATEAFF.

The CDR3 nucleotides are TGTGCCAGCAGCGGACAGGGGAATGAAAAACTGTTTTTT. This gives the protein CASSGQGNEKLFF. The chain joins TRBV6-5 to TRBJ1-4; 9 bases are shared with TRBD1. V lost 6 bases to trimming and J lost 5 bases; unmatched junction nucleotides: 1. CDR3 length equals 13 residues. Germline values: CDR1 MNHEY, CDR2 SVGAGI.

This chain connects TRBV3-1 (or the pseudogene TRBV3-2) to TRBJ1-2, with D possibly matching TRBD1 (6 bases). Trimming pared 10 bases from V and 2 bases from J, leaving 17 bases between. CDR1 and CDR2 (germline): LGHDT, YNNKEL (reference sequence). CDR3 length: 14 amino acids. The CDR3 reads CATTSGGSNYGYTF. The DNA for the CDR3 is TGTGCCACAACTTCGGGGGGCTCGAACTATGGCTACACCTTC.

The rearrangement joins TRBV11-2 to TRBJ2-1, with D tentatively TRBD1 or TRBD2 (6 bases each). CDR1 SGHAT and CDR2 FQNNGV come from the germline V gene. Trimming pared 4 bases from V and 4 bases from J, leaving 20 bases between. This CDR3 spans 17 amino acids. The CDR3 coding sequence is TGTGCCAGCAGCTCGCAGGGGAGGCCCGATACGTACAATGAGCAGTTCTTC. It translates to CASSSQGRPDTYNEQFF.

V gene TRBV9 combines with J gene TRBJ1-2; weak D call: TRBD1 (5 bases). V lost 0 bases to trimming and J lost 5 bases, with 17 bases between them. Germline loops: CDR1 SGDLS, CDR2 YYNGEE. The length of the CDR3 is 16 residues. Here the CDR3 reads CASSVGQTVNQYGYTF. CDR3 bases: TGTGCCAGCAGCGTAGGACAGACCGTGAACCAATATGGCTACACCTTC.

The chain recombines TRBV19 with TRBJ2-3; D may be TRBD1 or TRBD2 (5 bases each). Germline V lookup: CDR1 LNHDA, CDR2 SQIVND (reference sequence). V was trimmed by 4 bases and J by 0 bases, leaving 17 bases between them. CDR3 length: 17 residues. In DNA, the CDR3 is TGTGCCAGTAGTACCGGGGACGGGGTGACTAGCACAGATACGCAGTATTTT. It yields the protein CASSTGDGVTSTDTQYF.

The chain uses TRBV3-1 (or the pseudogene TRBV3-2) and TRBJ1-6, with 11 bases matching TRBD1. With 2 bases clipped from V and 10 bases from J, the junction kept 4 bases outside the gene matches. This CDR3 contains 15 residues. Germline lookup yields CDR1 LGHDT and CDR2 YNNKEL (reference sequence). The CDR3 reads CASSQPDRGRSPLHF. CDR3 DNA sequence: TGTGCCAGCAGCCAACCGGACAGGGGGCGATCACCCCTCCACTTT.

This clone was picked up one time. The chain joins TRBV11-2 to TRBJ1-3; tentative D call: TRBD1 (5 bases). Germline CDR1 and CDR2: SGHAT and FQNNGV. The V gene lost 4 bases and the J gene lost 2 bases, with 15 bases spanning the gap. This CDR3 is built from 16 residues. The CDR3 region has the DNA TGTGCCAGCAGCTCATCGAGGGGCAGAGCTGGAAACACCATATATTTT. This codes for CASSSSRGRAGNTIYF.

The chain carries TRBV12-5 and TRBJ2-3; D remains unclear. The CDR3 has 13 residues. Trimming took off 10 bases at V and 8 bases at J, with 19 bases between the two ends. Germline CDR1 LGHNT, CDR2 FRNRAP. The CDR3 nucleotides read TGTGCTACTTGGTTGGTCCGGTCGAGTACGCAGTATTTT. Translation gives CATWLVRSSTQYF.

CDR3 protein: CASSPRGGVHQPQHF. Here the CDR3 DNA reads TGCGCCAGCAGCCCAAGGGGTGGGGTGCATCAGCCCCAGCATTTT. V and J are TRBV5-1 and TRBJ1-5; perhaps TRBD1 as D (5 bases). The CDR3 loop spans 15 amino acids. Germline V lookup: CDR1 SGHRS, CDR2 YFSETQ. Trimming left V 4 bases short and J 5 bases short, with 16 bases between. Full variable domain (rest looked up from reference TRBV5-1 and TRBJ1-5): KAGVTQTPRYLIKTRGQQVTLSCSPISGHRSVSWYQQTPGQGLQFLFEYFSETQRNKGNFPGRFSGRQFSNSRSEMNVSTLELGDSALYLCASSPRGGVHQPQHFGDGTRLSIL.

The V gene is TRBV6-5, the J gene TRBJ1-1, with D perhaps TRBD1 (6 bases). This CDR3 comprises 14 residues. Trimming removed 5 bases from V and 0 bases from J, with 10 bases in between. Germline CDR1 and CDR2: MNHEY and SVGAGI. The DNA for the CDR3 is TGTGCCAGCAGTACAGGGAACTTGAACACTGAAGCTTTCTTT. Its translation: CASSTGNLNTEAFF.

V is TRBV7-9 and J is TRBJ1-5; D may be TRBD1 (6 bases). CDR3 length: 13 residues. V shed 5 bases and J shed 5 bases, with 10 bases lying between them. Germline lookup yields CDR1 SEHNR and CDR2 FQNEAQ (reference sequence). In DNA, the CDR3 is TGTGCCAGCAGCCGGACAGCCGATCAGCCCCAGCATTTT. Amino acids: CASSRTADQPQHF.

The chain employs TRBV30 and TRBJ1-6, with TRBD1 matching 7 bases. Germline V lookup: CDR1 GTSNPN, CDR2 SVGIG (reference sequence). Trimming took 3 bases from V and 0 from J; bases not matched to a gene: 14. This CDR3 has 19 amino acids. CDR3 protein: CAWRESSGTESSYNSPLHF. CDR3 DNA sequence: TGTGCCTGGAGGGAGAGCTCCGGGACAGAAAGCTCCTATAATTCACCCCTCCACTTT.

The chain joins TRBV6-1 to TRBJ2-1; perhaps D is TRBD1 or TRBD2 (5 bases each). V was shortened by 2 bases and J by 7 bases, with 12 bases between the two germline ends. CDR1 and CDR2 (germline): MNHNS, SASEGT. The CDR3 has 14 residues. CDR3 DNA sequence: TGTGCCAGCAGTGAACCGGGACGTGTTAATGAGCAGTTCTTC. Translation gives CASSEPGRVNEQFF.

For the CDR3, the DNA is TGTGCCTGGAGTGAATCGTCCTCTGGAAACACCATATATTTT. Protein sequence: CAWSESSSGNTIYF. This rearrangement joins TRBV30 to TRBJ1-3; the D is unclear. Trimming removed 1 base from V and 0 bases from J, with 7 bases in between. Germline values: CDR1 GTSNPN, CDR2 SVGIG (reference sequence). This CDR3 contains 14 residues.